This T cell receptor beta chain is from a study of blood T cell repertoires in COVID-19. As for the study in general: Spain, Italy and the United States supplied samples that represented acute and convalescent COVID-19. The analysed material was cDNA or gDNA that came from T cells, B-cell-depleted T cells, or PBMCs.

Using immunoSEQ multiplex PCR, the repertoire was profiled, and TCRdb retains in-frame clones only, with some absent. The profile shows about 330,000 clones, more than 70% of them singletons. This clone was picked up a small number of times. Germline CDR1 reads SGHTA; CDR2 reads FQGNSA. V was pared by 5 bases and J by 3 bases, with 5 bases of the junction left unmatched. The length of the CDR3 is 15 residues. The source material was peripheral blood. This chain connects TRBV7-2 to TRBJ1-4; 8 nucleotides line up with TRBD1. The receptor was derived from a woman aged 45-60 years with acute or convalescent COVID-19. CDR3 region: CASSPQGAANEKLFF. The CDR3 nucleotides are TGTGCCAGCAGCCCCCAGGGGGCGGCTAATGAAAAACTGTTTTTT.